Below, one T cell receptor (beta chain) is given with its context. This entry comes from a study of OX40 agonist ivuxolimab in advanced cancers. As for the study in general: Ivuxolimab, which is an agonistic anti-OX40 (CD134) antibody, was administered to the patients.

The CDR3 length is 14 residues. Germline CDR1 and CDR2: MNHNS and SASEGT. V was trimmed by 7 bases and J by 7 bases, leaving 19 bases between them. Blood specimens came from baseline, cycle 4 day 1, and cycle 7 day 1. The method was immunoSEQ multiplex PCR; TCRdb's version includes in-frame clones alone and lacks a portion of them. The repertoire holds tens of thousands of clones, with roughly 91% as singletons. This TCR was recovered from an adult with an advanced solid tumor such as melanoma, head and neck, liver or kidney cancer. This chain uses TRBV6-1 with TRBJ1-1; weak D call: TRBD1 (5 bases). Sample: CD4+ or CD8+ T cells sorted from blood, taken in a trial of the OX40 agonist ivuxolimab. Here the CDR3 DNA reads TGTGCCAGCAATCCGGGACTCCCAAAGGATGAAGCTTTCTTT. Translating it yields CASNPGLPKDEAFF.